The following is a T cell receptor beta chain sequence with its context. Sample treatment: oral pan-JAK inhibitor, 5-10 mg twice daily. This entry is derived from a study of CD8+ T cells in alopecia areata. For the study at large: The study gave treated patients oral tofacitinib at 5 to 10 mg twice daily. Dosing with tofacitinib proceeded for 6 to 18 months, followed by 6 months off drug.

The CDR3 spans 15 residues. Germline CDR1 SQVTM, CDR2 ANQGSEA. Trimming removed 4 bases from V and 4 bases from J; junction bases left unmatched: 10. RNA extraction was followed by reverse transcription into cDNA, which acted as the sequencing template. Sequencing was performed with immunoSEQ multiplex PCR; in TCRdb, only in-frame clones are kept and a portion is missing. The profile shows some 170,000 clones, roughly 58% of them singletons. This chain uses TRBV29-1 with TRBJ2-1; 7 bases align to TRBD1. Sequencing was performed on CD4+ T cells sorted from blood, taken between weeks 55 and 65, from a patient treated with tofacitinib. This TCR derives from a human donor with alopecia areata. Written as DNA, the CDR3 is TGCAGCGTTGCCCCGACAGGGAGTAGTTACAATGAGCAGTTCTTC. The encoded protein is CSVAPTGSSYNEQFF.